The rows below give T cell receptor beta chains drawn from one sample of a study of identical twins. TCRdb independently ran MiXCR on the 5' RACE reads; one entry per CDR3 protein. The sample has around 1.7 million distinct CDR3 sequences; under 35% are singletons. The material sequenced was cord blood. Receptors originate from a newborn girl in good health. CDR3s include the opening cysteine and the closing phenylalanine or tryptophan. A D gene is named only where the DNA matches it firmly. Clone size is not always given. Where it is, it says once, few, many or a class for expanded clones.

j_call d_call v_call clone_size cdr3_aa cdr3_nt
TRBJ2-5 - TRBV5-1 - CASGRSGETQYF TGCGCCAGCGGCAGAAGCGGTGAGACCCAGTACTTC
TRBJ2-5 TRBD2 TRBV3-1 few CASSLRETQETQYF TGTGCCAGCAGCCTGCGGGAGACCCAAGAGACCCAGTACTTC
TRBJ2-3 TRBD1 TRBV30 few CAWSSGTATDTQYF TGTGCCTGGAGTTCGGGGACAGCCACAGATACGCAGTATTTT
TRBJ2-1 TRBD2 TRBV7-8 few CASSSPGLGGYNEQFF TGTGCCAGCAGCTCACCGGGACTAGGAGGTTACAATGAGCAGTTCTTC
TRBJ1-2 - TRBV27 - CASSYMGNYGYTF TGTGCCAGCAGTTATATGGGAAACTATGGCTACACCTTC
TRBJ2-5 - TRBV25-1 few CASTLGAQETQYF TGTGCCAGCACTTTGGGGGCCCAAGAGACCCAGTACTTC
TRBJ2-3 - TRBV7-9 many CASSLKRTDTQYF TGTGCCAGCAGCTTAAAGAGGACAGATACGCAGTATTTT
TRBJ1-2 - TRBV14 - CASSHRSSGYTF TGTGCCAGCAGCCATAGATCGAGTGGCTACACCTTC
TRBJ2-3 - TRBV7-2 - CASSASTNLGADTQYF TGTGCCAGCAGCGCTTCCACGAACTTGGGCGCAGATACGCAGTATTTT
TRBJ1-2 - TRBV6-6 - CASSYMTDYGYTF TGTGCCAGCAGTTACATGACAGACTATGGCTACACCTTC
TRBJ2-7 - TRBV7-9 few CASSLDFGEQYF TGTGCCAGCAGCTTAGACTTTGGCGAGCAGTACTTC
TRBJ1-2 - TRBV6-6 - CAISYSTDNYGYTF TGTGCCATCAGTTACTCGACTGATAACTATGGCTACACCTTC
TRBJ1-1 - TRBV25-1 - CASSESSGTEAFF TGTGCCAGCAGTGAATCCTCCGGGACTGAAGCTTTCTTT
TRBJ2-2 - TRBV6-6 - CASSPSFTGELFF TGTGCCAGCAGCCCCAGCTTCACCGGGGAGCTGTTTTTT
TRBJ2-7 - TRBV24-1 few CATSETNEQYF TGTGCCACCAGTGAGACGAATGAGCAGTACTTC
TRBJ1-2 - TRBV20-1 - CSARSGTVYGYTF TGCAGTGCTAGATCTGGGACCGTCTATGGCTACACCTTC
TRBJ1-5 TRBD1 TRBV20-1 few CSARTTGAVSNQPQHF TGCAGTGCTAGAACCACAGGGGCCGTTAGCAATCAGCCCCAGCATTTT
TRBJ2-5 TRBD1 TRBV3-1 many CASSQGDSWQYF TGTGCCAGCAGCCAAGGGGACAGTTGGCAGTACTTC
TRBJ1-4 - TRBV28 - CASRLTAPNEKLFF TGTGCCAGCAGATTGACAGCCCCTAATGAAAAACTGTTTTTT
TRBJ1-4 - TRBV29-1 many CSVRQRLNEKLFF TGCAGCGTCCGACAGCGACTTAATGAAAAACTGTTTTTT
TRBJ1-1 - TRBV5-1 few CASSVPTGNWNTEAFF TGCGCCAGCAGCGTCCCGACCGGGAACTGGAACACTGAAGCTTTCTTT
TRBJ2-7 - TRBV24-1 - CATKVMAGEYEQYF TGTGCCACCAAGGTAATGGCAGGCGAGTACGAGCAGTACTTC
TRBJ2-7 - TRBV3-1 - CASSPSKGYEQYF TGTGCCAGCAGCCCCTCCAAGGGCTACGAGCAGTACTTC
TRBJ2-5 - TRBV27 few CASSLQGIAETQYF TGTGCCAGCAGTTTACAGGGGATTGCGGAGACCCAGTACTTC
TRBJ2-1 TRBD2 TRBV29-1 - CSVPGLVSSYNEQFF TGCAGCGTTCCGGGACTAGTGAGCTCCTACAATGAGCAGTTCTTC
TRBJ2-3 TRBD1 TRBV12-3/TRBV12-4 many CASSARDRADTQYF TGTGCCAGCAGTGCCCGGGACAGAGCCGATACGCAGTATTTT
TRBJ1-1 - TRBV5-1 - CASSGVGRTEAFF TGCGCCAGCAGCGGGGTGGGGCGGACTGAAGCTTTCTTT
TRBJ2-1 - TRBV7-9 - CASSSLAGPMNVEFF TGTGCCAGCAGCTCGCTGGCGGGACCAATGAATGTCGAGTTCTTC
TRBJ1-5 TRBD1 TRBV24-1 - CATSDGTGFGNQPQHF TGTGCCACCAGTGATGGGACAGGGTTCGGCAATCAGCCCCAGCATTTT
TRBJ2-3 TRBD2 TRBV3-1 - CASSQGPLAGVPDTQYF TGTGCCAGCAGCCAAGGACCTTTAGCGGGAGTCCCAGATACGCAGTATTTT
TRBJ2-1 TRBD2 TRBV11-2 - CASSFPHGGAWDNEQFF TGTGCCAGCAGCTTCCCCCACGGGGGGGCTTGGGACAATGAGCAGTTCTTC
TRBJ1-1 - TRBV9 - CASSVARVGTEAFF TGTGCCAGCAGCGTAGCTAGGGTTGGGACTGAAGCTTTCTTT